This T cell receptor beta chain originates from a study of T cells in Graves' hyperthyroidism and ophthalmopathy. Newly diagnosed hyperthyroidism patients aged 18 to 65 years had disease lasting under 2 months. Lactation, pregnancy, other autoimmune disease or uncontrolled infection led to exclusion of patients. A sample of blood taken at first hyperthyroidism diagnosis preceded any ophthalmopathy symptoms. This clonotype was counted ten times or more. TCR beta CDR3 region amplification was performed from RNA transcripts. The HTBI set primed first-round TCR CDR3 RT-PCR. TCRdb analysed the multiplex PCR reads with MiXCR anew, one entry per CDR3 protein. The sample includes 550,000 to 850,000 distinct CDR3 sequences, roughly 20% of them seen just once. The specimen sequenced was blood. The sequence derives from a woman aged 45-65 years with Graves' hyperthyroidism that later progressed to Graves' ophthalmopathy.

CDR3 in amino acids: CASSPRKGAPYEQYF. CDR3 bases: TGTGCCAGCAGCCCCCGGAAGGGTGCCCCCTACGAGCAGTACTTC. The J gene is TRBJ2-7, the V gene TRBV11-2; no clear D gene. Trimming cost V 5 bases and J 2 bases, with 16 bases left between them. Germline CDR1 and CDR2: SGHAT and FQNNGV. The CDR3 sequence is 15 residues long.